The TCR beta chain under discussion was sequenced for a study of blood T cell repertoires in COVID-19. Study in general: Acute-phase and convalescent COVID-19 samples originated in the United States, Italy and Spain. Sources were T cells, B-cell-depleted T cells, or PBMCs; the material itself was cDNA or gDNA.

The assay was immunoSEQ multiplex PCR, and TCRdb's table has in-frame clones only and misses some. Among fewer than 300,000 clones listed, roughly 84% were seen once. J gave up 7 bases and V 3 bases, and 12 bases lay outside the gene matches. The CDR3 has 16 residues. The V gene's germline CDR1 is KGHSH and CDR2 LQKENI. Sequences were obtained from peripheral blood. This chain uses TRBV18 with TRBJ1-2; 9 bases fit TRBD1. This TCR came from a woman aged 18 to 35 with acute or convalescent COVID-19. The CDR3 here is CASSPKTQGAASGYTF. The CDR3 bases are TGTGCCAGCTCACCCAAGACACAGGGGGCAGCGAGTGGCTACACCTTC. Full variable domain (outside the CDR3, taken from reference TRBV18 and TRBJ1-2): NAGVMQNPRHLVRRRGQEARLRCSPMKGHSHVYWYRQLPEEGLKFMVYLQKENIIDESGMPKERFSAEFPKEGPSILRIQQVVRGDSAAYFCASSPKTQGAASGYTFGSGTRLTVV.